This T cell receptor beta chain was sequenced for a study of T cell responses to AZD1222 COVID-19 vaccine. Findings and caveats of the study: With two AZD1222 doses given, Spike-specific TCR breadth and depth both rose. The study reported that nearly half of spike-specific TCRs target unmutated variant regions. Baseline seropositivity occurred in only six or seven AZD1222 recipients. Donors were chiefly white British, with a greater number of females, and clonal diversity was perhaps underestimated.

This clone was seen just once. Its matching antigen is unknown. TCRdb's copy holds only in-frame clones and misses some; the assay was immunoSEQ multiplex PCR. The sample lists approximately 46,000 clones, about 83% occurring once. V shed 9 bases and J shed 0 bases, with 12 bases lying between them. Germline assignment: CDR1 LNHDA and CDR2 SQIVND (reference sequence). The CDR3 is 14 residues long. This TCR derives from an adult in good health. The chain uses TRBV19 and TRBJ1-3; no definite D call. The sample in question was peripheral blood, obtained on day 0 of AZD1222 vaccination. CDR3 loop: CASSGRFSGNTIYF. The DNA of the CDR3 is TGTGCCAGCTCCGGACGGTTCTCTGGAAACACCATATATTTT.